This T cell receptor beta chain is drawn from a study of blood T cell repertoires in COVID-19. About the study: Samples taken during acute and convalescent COVID-19 were collected in the United States, Italy and Spain. Nucleic acid was either cDNA or gDNA, and it came from T cells, B-cell-depleted T cells, or PBMCs.

This clone was picked up one time. As originally analysed: Amplification from reference gene primers served as the basis for estimated nucleated cell counts. Assay used: immunoSEQ multiplex PCR; TCRdb lists only in-frame clones, some missing. V, J and clone size reflect that table, while D and trimming were determined from the DNA. The sample consists of under 200,000 clones, roughly 83% of them appearing once. The sequence derives from a woman in her sixties or seventies with acute or convalescent COVID-19. Sequencing input: peripheral blood.

The CDR3 spells CASSLVGQEGPYGYTF. The DNA of the CDR3 is TGTGCCAGCAGCTTGGTGGGACAGGAGGGGCCCTATGGCTACACCTTC. This chain uses TRBV5-6 with TRBJ1-2; 8 bases align to TRBD1. Germline-derived CDR1 and CDR2 are SGHDT and YYEEEE. V shed 0 bases, J shed 4 bases, and the junction held 8 bases outside the gene matches. The CDR3 contains 16 residues.